This is a list of T cell receptor beta chains from one sample in a study of control samples from healthy donors and cancer patients. The protocol was immunoSEQ multiplex PCR, while the TCRdb copy is restricted to in-frame clones and leaves out a portion. Of 80,000 to 100,000 clones listed, approximately 81% are singletons. Sequencing used blood. These receptor sequences come from a woman in her twenties or thirties in good health. Each CDR3 is given with its conserved first and last residue. Fields, in order: V gene, J gene, clone size, D gene, CDR3 DNA, CDR3 protein. A D gene is named only where the DNA matches it firmly. The listing skips clone size in some rows; elsewhere it reads once, few, many or a size class.

TRBV6-5	TRBJ1-1	-	TRBD1	TGTGCCAGCAGTCGGACAGGGGCGGGCACTGAAGCTTTCTTT	CASSRTGAGTEAFF
TRBV5-1	TRBJ1-2	-	TRBD1	TGCGCCAGCAGCTTGGACAGGGGCTATGGCTACACCTTC	CASSLDRGYGYTF
TRBV6-5	TRBJ2-7	-	TRBD1	TGTGCCAGCGTGGGGCAGGGGGCTGACGAGCAGTACTTC	CASVGQGADEQYF
TRBV6-5	TRBJ1-4	few	-	TGTGCCAGCAGTTACCGACGGACCAAAACTAATGAAAAACTGTTTTTT	CASSYRRTKTNEKLFF
TRBV9	TRBJ2-3	-	TRBD2	TGTGCCAGCAGCGTAGAAACTAGCGGGGGGGGCAGCACAGATACGCAGTATTTT	CASSVETSGGGSTDTQYF
TRBV7-9	TRBJ1-1	few	-	TGTGCCAGCAGCTTAGCAGGAGACGGGATACCTTTCTTT	CASSLAGDGIPFF
TRBV12-3/TRBV12-4	TRBJ2-5	-	-	TGTGCCAGCAGCCCCCTTTTGACGGGGACCCAGTACTTC	CASSPLLTGTQYF
TRBV12-5	TRBJ2-2	-	-	TGTGCTAGTGGTTCTCGTCATGGGGTTTATTCTAACACCGGGGAGCTGTTTTTT	CASGSRHGVYSNTGELFF
TRBV7-3	TRBJ1-2	-	-	TGTGCCAGCAGTTCCGGGACACTCTTCCCCCTTAACTATGGCTACACCTTC	CASSSGTLFPLNYGYTF
TRBV29-1	TRBJ1-2	-	-	TGCAGCGTTGAACGGGACCGAAACTATGGCTACACCTTC	CSVERDRNYGYTF
TRBV9	TRBJ2-3	once	-	TGTGCCAGCAGCGTAGTGGGGGATACGCAGTATTTT	CASSVVGDTQYF
TRBV3-1/TRBV3-2	TRBJ2-5	-	-	TGTGCCAGCAGCCAAGGGAGGGGGAGGGAGACCCAGTACTTC	CASSQGRGRETQYF
TRBV5-4	TRBJ2-1	-	TRBD2	TGTGCCAGCAGCTTGGCCTCTAGCGGGGGCTCCTACAATGAGCAGTTCTTC	CASSLASSGGSYNEQFF
TRBV2	TRBJ2-5	-	-	TGTGCCAGCAGTGTACTAGGTCCAGAGACCCAGTACTTC	CASSVLGPETQYF
TRBV27	TRBJ2-2	-	-	TGTGCCAGCAGGCCGACAGGAACCGCGAACACCGGGGAGCTGTTTTTT	CASRPTGTANTGELFF
TRBV9	TRBJ2-1	-	-	TGTGCCAGCAGCGCGGGTGATAGCTCCTACAATGAGCAGTTCTTC	CASSAGDSSYNEQFF
TRBV25-1	TRBJ1-2	-	TRBD1	TGTGCCAGCAGTGATACAGGGGCGTCCTATGGCTACACCTTC	CASSDTGASYGYTF
TRBV1	TRBJ2-7	-	-	TGCACCAGCAGCCAAGAACAGGGGCAGGGCAACGAGCAGTACTTC	CTSSQEQGQGNEQYF
TRBV4-2	TRBJ1-4	-	TRBD1	TGTGCCAGCAGCCAAGAGCACAGGGGGCAGGGTGAAAAACTGTTTTTT	CASSQEHRGQGEKLFF
TRBV6-5	TRBJ1-2	-	-	TGTGCCACCAAACAGGGTAGTGTGAATGGCTACACCTTC	CATKQGSVNGYTF
TRBV19	TRBJ2-5	-	TRBD1	TGTGCCAGTAGTATCGGAAGAGGACAGGGGGGATCGGAGACCCAGTACTTC	CASSIGRGQGGSETQYF
TRBV9	TRBJ2-5	-	-	TGTGCCAGCAGCGTACGGGGGACCGGAGAGACCCAGTACTTC	CASSVRGTGETQYF
TRBV10-3	TRBJ2-5	once	TRBD1	TGTGCCATCAGCGGTGACAGGGGACAAGAGACCCAGTACTTC	CAISGDRGQETQYF
TRBV11-2	TRBJ1-1	-	TRBD1	TGTGCCAGCAGCCCAGAGGGGGCAGTGAACACTGAAGCTTTCTTT	CASSPEGAVNTEAFF
TRBV12-5	TRBJ2-5	-	-	TGTGCTAGTGGTTTGGTATACGGTGAAGAGACCCAGTACTTC	CASGLVYGEETQYF
TRBV10-3	TRBJ1-1	-	TRBD1	TGTGCCATCAGTGAGTCTAGGGGGCAGACCCCATTTTTT	CAISESRGQTPFF